This passage covers 18 T cell receptor beta chains from one sample sequenced in a study of PD-1 blockade in classical Hodgkin lymphoma. Time point specified: newly diagnosed, previously untreated cHL patient sample. Assay: immunoSEQ multiplex PCR; the TCRdb copy retains only in-frame clones and omits some. The sample comprises tens of thousands of clones, more than 75% of which are singletons, and roughly 5% rests with the top ten. Input material: peripheral blood mononuclear cells (PBMCs). The receptor set was obtained from a human donor with classical Hodgkin lymphoma.

This chain connects TRBV6-1 to TRBJ1-1; 7 nucleotides line up with TRBD1. The V segment lost 8 bases and the J segment 2 bases; nucleotides outside the gene matches: 8. CDR3 length equals 14 residues. CDR1 MNHNS and CDR2 SASEGT come from the germline V gene. The CDR3 DNA is TGTGCCAGCCCCCCGACAGGGCCTAACACTGAAGCTTTCTTT. Protein: CASPPTGPNTEAFF.

This clone was counted a few times. The chain uses TRBV2 and TRBJ2-5; no clear D gene. Germline V gives CDR1 SNHLY, CDR2 FYNNEI. CDR3 length: 12 amino acids. Trimming took 8 bases from V and 5 from J, leaving 12 bases between them. The CDR3: CASAFDGETQYF. The CDR3 DNA reads TGTGCCAGCGCCTTCGATGGGGAGACCCAGTACTTC.

The chain links TRBV7-2 to TRBJ1-3; D is ambiguous. Germline CDR1 is SGHTA and CDR2 is FQGNSA. Between the trimmed V and J ends, which lost 1 base and 0 bases, there was a span of 7 bases. The CDR3 contains 15 residues. The CDR3 loop reads CASSLGTASGNTIYF. CDR3 DNA sequence: TGTGCCAGCAGCTTAGGGACGGCCTCTGGAAACACCATATATTTT.

V and J are TRBV11-1 and TRBJ2-3; D ambiguous. Trimming pared 1 base from V and 4 bases from J, leaving 6 bases between. Looked up from germline, CDR1 is SGHAT and CDR2 is FQDESV (reference sequence). The CDR3 consists of 13 residues. The CDR3 bases are TGTGCCAGCAGCTTAGAGCAGGCAGATACGCAGTATTTT. Its translation is CASSLEQADTQYF.

In its sample, this clone was seen once. V gene TRBV6-6 combines with J gene TRBJ2-1; TRBD2 matches 7 bases. CDR1 is MNHNY and CDR2 is SVGAGI in the germline V gene (reference sequence). With V trimmed by 10 bases and J by 4 bases, 7 bases remained unmatched. The CDR3 is 13 residues long. DNA for the CDR3: TGTGCCACCAAACTAGCGACGTACAATGAGCAGTTCTTC. It codes for CATKLATYNEQFF.

CDR3 nucleotide sequence: TGTGCCAGCAGCCCGACTAGCGGGAGGGCGAATGAGCAGTTCTTC. This codes for CASSPTSGRANEQFF. The J gene is TRBJ2-1, the V gene TRBV6-5; 14 bases match TRBD2. The CDR3 runs to 15 residues. Germline-derived CDR1 and CDR2 are MNHEY and SVGAGI. J gave up 7 bases and V 6 bases, and 5 bases lay outside the gene matches.

This rearrangement joins TRBV7-8 to TRBJ2-3, with TRBD2 matching over 13 bases. The junction had 5 bases not matched to a gene; V was cut back by 4 bases and J by 4 bases. CDR3 length: 16 amino acids. CDR1 is SGHVS, CDR2 FQNEAQ, per germline. CDR3 protein: CASSYGLAGAPDTQYF. Here the CDR3 DNA reads TGTGCCAGCAGCTACGGACTAGCGGGAGCCCCAGATACGCAGTATTTT. Supplemented by reference TRBV7-8 and TRBJ2-3, the full variable domain reads GAGVSQSPRYKVAKRGQDVALRCDPISGHVSLFWYQQALGQGPEFLTYFQNEAQLDKSGLPSDRFFAERPEGSVSTLKIQRTQQEDSAVYLCASSYGLAGAPDTQYFGPGTRLTVL.

The J gene is TRBJ2-2, the V gene TRBV28; 7 nucleotides match TRBD2. This CDR3 region has 15 residues. The V and J ends lost 2 bases and 0 bases, in that order; junction bases with no gene match: 0. Germline V gives CDR1 MDHEN, CDR2 SYDVKM. CDR3 loop: CASSLAGANTGELFF. The DNA for the CDR3 is TGTGCCAGCAGTTTAGCGGGGGCGAACACCGGGGAGCTGTTTTTT.

The rearrangement joins TRBV6-1 to TRBJ2-1; 8 nucleotides match TRBD2. The germline CDR1 and CDR2 sequences are MNHNS and SASEGT. The CDR3 sequence is 16 residues long. The V segment lost 2 bases and the J segment 3 bases; nucleotides outside the gene matches: 6. CDR3 DNA: TGTGCCAGCAGTGAACCGGGGACTAGGGTCTACAATGAGCAGTTCTTC. This translates into CASSEPGTRVYNEQFF.

The rearrangement links TRBV2 to TRBJ2-1, with unresolved D. Germline values: CDR1 SNHLY, CDR2 FYNNEI. This CDR3 contains 14 residues. V lost 11 bases and J lost 0, with 14 bases in between. The CDR3 sequence is CASSRVSSYNEQFF. Here the CDR3 DNA reads TGTGCCTCGTCCCGGGTGAGCTCCTACAATGAGCAGTTCTTC.

This clone has just one count. DNA of the CDR3: TGTGCCAGCAGCCCGAGGGGCCGCACAGATACGCAGTATTTT. Its protein is CASSPRGRTDTQYF. The V gene is TRBV7-3, the J gene TRBJ2-3; D might be TRBD1 or TRBD2, each matching 5 bases. Trimming cost V 5 bases and J 1 base, with 10 bases left between them. The CDR3 runs 14 residues. Germline V gene data show CDR1 as SGHTA and CDR2 as FQGTGA.

The rearrangement links TRBV28 to TRBJ2-6, with D perhaps matching TRBD2 (6 bases). V shed 6 bases and J shed 0 bases, with 9 bases lying between them. The germline CDR1 and CDR2 sequences are MDHEN and SYDVKM. CDR3 size: 15 residues. CDR3 loop: CASSGTVSGANVLTF. CDR3 nucleotides: TGTGCCAGCAGCGGGACTGTCTCTGGGGCCAACGTCCTGACTTTC.

The genes are TRBV2 and TRBJ1-1; a possible D gene is TRBD1 (6 bases). V was pared by 6 bases and J by 5 bases, with 10 bases between. Germline assignment: CDR1 SNHLY and CDR2 FYNNEI. CDR3 length: 12 residues. The CDR3 is CASRGGLTEAFF. CDR3 coding DNA: TGTGCCAGCAGAGGGGGACTGACTGAAGCTTTCTTT.

V usage is TRBV9 and J usage is TRBJ2-1; D is perhaps TRBD1 (6 bases). Germline V lookup: CDR1 SGDLS, CDR2 YYNGEE. The V gene lost 0 bases and the J gene lost 4 bases, with 14 bases spanning the gap. The CDR3 runs to 16 residues. The DNA for the CDR3 is TGTGCCAGCAGCGTAGCACAGGGTAGTAGATACAATGAGCAGTTCTTC. Translating it yields CASSVAQGSRYNEQFF. The full variable domain, its missing parts supplied by reference TRBV9 and TRBJ2-1, is DSGVTQTPKHLITATGQRVTLRCSPRSGDLSVYWYQQSLDQGLQFLIQYYNGEERAKGNILERFSAQQFPDLHSELNLSSLELGDSALYFCASSVAQGSRYNEQFFGPGTRLTVL.

V gene TRBV15 combines with J gene TRBJ1-1; the D gene is possibly TRBD1 (6 bases). Trimming pared 3 bases from V and 1 base from J, leaving 12 bases between. This CDR3 has 15 residues. In germline, CDR1 is LNHNV, CDR2 YYDKDF (reference sequence). CDR3 region: CATSSPGGSNTEAFF. The CDR3 nucleotides read TGTGCCACCAGCAGTCCGGGGGGCTCGAACACTGAAGCTTTCTTT.

This clone was counted between two and nine times. The chain carries TRBV28 and TRBJ2-5; 10 bases match TRBD1. The CDR3 runs 15 residues. Unmatched junction bases numbered 3, after V lost 5 bases and J lost 0 bases. Germline values: CDR1 MDHEN, CDR2 SYDVKM. This CDR3 is CASSRTGGNQETQYF. CDR3 nucleotide sequence: TGTGCCAGCAGTAGGACAGGGGGGAACCAAGAGACCCAGTACTTC.

The chain links TRBV27 to TRBJ2-1, with 7 bases that match TRBD2. Germline values: CDR1 MNHEY, CDR2 SMNVEV (reference sequence). The CDR3 contains 17 residues. The V segment lost 2 bases and the J segment 1 base; nucleotides outside the gene matches: 8. The CDR3 loop reads CASSLRGSSGSYNEQFF. CDR3 DNA: TGTGCCAGCAGTTTACGCGGGAGCAGCGGGTCCTACAATGAGCAGTTCTTC.

The chain couples TRBV7-9 to TRBJ2-3; 11 bases fit TRBD1. V shed 5 bases, J shed 0 bases, and the junction held 13 bases outside the gene matches. In germline, CDR1 is SEHNR, CDR2 FQNEAQ (reference sequence). The CDR3 is 19 amino acids. CDR3: CASSLRTGGGSGSTDTQYF. CDR3 nucleotides: TGTGCCAGCAGCCTACGGACAGGGGGCGGTAGCGGGAGCACAGATACGCAGTATTTT.